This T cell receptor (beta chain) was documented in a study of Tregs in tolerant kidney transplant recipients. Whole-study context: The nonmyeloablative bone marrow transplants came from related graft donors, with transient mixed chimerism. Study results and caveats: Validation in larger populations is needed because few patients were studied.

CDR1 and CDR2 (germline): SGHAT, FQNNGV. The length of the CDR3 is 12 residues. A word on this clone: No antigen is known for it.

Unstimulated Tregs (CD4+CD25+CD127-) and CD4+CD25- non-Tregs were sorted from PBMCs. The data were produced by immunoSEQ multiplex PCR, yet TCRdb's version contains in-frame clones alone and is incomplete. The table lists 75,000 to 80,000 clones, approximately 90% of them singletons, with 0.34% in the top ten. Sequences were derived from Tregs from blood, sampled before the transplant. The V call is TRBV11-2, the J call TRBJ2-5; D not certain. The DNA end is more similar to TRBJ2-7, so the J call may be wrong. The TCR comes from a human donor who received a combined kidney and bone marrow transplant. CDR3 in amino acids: CASSLPPYEQYF. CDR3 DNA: TGTGCCAGCAGCTTACCTCCCTACGAGCAGTACTTC.